Below, one T cell receptor (beta chain) is given with its context. Method: immunoSEQ multiplex PCR; TCRdb's copy keeps in-frame clones and lacks some. Among about 130,000 clones, around 83% were seen once, and the ten largest hold 16%. This record comes from a study of blood T cell repertoires in COVID-19. This CDR3 region has 15 residues. Trimming at V came to 5 bases and at J to 9 bases, leaving 10 bases not matched to a gene. Germline loops: CDR1 SEHNR, CDR2 FQNEAQ (reference sequence). Sequenced input: peripheral blood. This TCR was recovered from a woman in her 50s with acute or convalescent COVID-19. This chain uses TRBV7-9 with TRBJ1-6; 7 bases match TRBD1. This chain's CDR3 is CASSIYRQGGSPLHF. CDR3 nucleotide sequence: TGTGCCAGCAGCATCTACCGACAGGGCGGTTCACCCCTCCACTTT.